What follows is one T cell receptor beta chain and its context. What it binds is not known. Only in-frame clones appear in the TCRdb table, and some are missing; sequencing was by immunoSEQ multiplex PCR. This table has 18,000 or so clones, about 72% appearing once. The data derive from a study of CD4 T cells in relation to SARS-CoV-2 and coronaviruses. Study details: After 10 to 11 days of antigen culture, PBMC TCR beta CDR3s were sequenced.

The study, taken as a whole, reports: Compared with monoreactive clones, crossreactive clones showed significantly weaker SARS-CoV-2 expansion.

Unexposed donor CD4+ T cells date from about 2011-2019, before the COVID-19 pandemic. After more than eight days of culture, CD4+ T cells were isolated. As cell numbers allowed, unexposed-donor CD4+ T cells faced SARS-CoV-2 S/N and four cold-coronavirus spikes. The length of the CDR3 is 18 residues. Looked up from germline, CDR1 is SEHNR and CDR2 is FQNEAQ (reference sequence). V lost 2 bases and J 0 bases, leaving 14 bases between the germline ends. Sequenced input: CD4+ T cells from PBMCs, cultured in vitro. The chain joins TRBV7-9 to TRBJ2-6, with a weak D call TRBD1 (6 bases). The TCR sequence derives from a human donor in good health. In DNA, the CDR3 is TGTGCCAGCAGCTTAAAGCGGACAGCGAGCTCTGGGGCCAACGTCCTGACTTTC. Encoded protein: CASSLKRTASSGANVLTF.